The source of this T cell receptor (beta chain) is a study of sequential checkpoint blockade in melanoma. Study-wide context: First-line arms were nivolumab then ipilimumab, or the reverse, randomized 1:1. Maintenance nivolumab came after either treatment sequence.

Treatment in this sample: randomized to nivolumab then ipilimumab (arm A) or the reverse (arm B). Patients had received no earlier DNA-damaging chemotherapy. Live CD3+CD8+ CD19− CD56− cells were sorted from PBMCs. Data came from immunoSEQ multiplex PCR; TCRdb stores just in-frame clones and leaves some out. The profile shows about 32,000 clones, approximately 81% of them singletons. The CDR3 has 15 residues. Germline V CDR1 and CDR2: SGDLS, YYNGEE. The ends lost 0 bases at V and 4 bases at J; junction bases unmatched: 6. The source material was CD8+ T cells sorted from blood (inferred from file names), sampled from a patient given nivolumab and ipilimumab in sequence. The chain joins TRBV9 to TRBJ2-5; 7 positions agree with TRBD1. The receptor was derived from a human donor with melanoma. DNA of the CDR3: TGTGCCAGCAGCGTAGGAGGGGGCGCAGGAGAGACCCAGTACTTC. Translating gives CASSVGGGAGETQYF.